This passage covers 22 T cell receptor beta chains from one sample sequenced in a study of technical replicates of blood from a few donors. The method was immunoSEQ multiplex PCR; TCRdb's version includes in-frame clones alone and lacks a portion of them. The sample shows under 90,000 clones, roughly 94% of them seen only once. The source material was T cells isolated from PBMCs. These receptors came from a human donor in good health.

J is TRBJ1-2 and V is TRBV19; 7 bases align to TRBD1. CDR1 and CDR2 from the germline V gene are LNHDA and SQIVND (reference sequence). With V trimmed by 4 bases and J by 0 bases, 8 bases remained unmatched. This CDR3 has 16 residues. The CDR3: CASSTISDRTNYGYTF. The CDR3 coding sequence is TGTGCCAGTAGTACAATATCGGACAGGACTAACTATGGCTACACCTTC.

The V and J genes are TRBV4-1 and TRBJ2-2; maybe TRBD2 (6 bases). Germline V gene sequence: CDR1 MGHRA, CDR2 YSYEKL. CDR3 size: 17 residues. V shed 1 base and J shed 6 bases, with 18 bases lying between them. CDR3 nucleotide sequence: TGCGCCAGCAGCCAAGGTCCCGCTCCTTGGGGGGCCGGGGAGCTGTTTTTT. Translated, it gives CASSQGPAPWGAGELFF.

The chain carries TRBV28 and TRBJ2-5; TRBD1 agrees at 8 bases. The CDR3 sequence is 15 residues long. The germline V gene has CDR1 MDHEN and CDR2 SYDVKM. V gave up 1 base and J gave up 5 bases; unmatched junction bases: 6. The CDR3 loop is CASSLSQGAGETQYF. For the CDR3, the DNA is TGTGCCAGCAGTTTATCGCAGGGGGCGGGGGAGACCCAGTACTTC.

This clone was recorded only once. DNA for the CDR3: TGTGCCAGCATCAGAATTAGACAGGGTGCTGAAGCTTTCTTT. Its protein is CASIRIRQGAEAFF. This chain uses TRBV11-2 with TRBJ1-1; 7 positions match TRBD1. Germline lookup yields CDR1 SGHAT and CDR2 FQNNGV. The CDR3 length is 14 residues. J was trimmed by 6 bases and V by 7 bases; bases with no gene match: 11.

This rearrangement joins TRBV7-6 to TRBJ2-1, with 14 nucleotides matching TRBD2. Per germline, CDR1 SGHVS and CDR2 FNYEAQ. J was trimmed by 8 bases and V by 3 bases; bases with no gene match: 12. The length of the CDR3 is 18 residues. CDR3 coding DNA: TGTGCCAGCAGCTTCACCCTCCGACTAGCGGGAGGGAGGGATGAGCAGTTCTTC. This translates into CASSFTLRLAGGRDEQFF.

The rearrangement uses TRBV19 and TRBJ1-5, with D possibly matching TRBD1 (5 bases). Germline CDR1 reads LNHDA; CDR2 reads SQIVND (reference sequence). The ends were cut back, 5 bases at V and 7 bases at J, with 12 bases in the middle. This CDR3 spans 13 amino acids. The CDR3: CASSLTGGQPQHF. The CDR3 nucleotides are TGTGCCAGTAGTTTAACAGGTGGGCAGCCCCAGCATTTT.

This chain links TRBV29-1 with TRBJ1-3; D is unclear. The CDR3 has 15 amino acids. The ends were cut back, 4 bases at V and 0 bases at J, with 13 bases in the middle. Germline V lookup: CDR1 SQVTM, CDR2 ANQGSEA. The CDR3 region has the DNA TGCAGCGTTGGGATGGCGGGGAACTCTGGAAACACCATATATTTT. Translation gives CSVGMAGNSGNTIYF.

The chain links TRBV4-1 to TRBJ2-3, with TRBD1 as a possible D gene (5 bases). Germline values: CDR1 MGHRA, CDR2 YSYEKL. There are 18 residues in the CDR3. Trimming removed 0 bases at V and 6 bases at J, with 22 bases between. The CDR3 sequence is CASSQDGATERSRDTQYF. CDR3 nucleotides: TGCGCCAGCAGCCAAGATGGGGCGACAGAGCGATCAAGGGATACGCAGTATTTT.

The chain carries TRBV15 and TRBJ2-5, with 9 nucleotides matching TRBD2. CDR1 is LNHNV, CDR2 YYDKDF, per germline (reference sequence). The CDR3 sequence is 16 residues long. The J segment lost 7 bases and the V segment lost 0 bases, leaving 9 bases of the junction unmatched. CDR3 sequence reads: CATSRDLAGGTRTQYF. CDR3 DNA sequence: TGTGCCACCAGCAGAGATCTCGCGGGAGGGACTCGGACCCAGTACTTC.

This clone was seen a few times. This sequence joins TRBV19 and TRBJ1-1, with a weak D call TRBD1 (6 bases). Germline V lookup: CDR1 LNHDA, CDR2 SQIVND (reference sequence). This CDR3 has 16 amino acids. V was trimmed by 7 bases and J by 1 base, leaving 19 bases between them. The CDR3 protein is CASNENRDISNTEAFF. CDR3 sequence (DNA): TGTGCCAGTAATGAAAACCGGGACATATCGAACACTGAAGCTTTCTTT.

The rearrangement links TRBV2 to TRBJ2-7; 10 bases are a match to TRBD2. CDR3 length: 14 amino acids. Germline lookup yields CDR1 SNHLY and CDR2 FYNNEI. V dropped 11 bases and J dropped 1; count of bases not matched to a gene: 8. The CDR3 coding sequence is TGTGCCCTGGGGAGCGGGAGGGAATCCTACGAGCAGTACTTC. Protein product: CALGSGRESYEQYF.

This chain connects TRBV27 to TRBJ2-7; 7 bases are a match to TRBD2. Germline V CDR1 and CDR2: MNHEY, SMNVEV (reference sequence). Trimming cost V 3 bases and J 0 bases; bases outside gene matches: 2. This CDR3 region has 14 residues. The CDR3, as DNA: TGTGCCAGCAGTTTTAGCGGGCCCTCCTACGAGCAGTACTTC. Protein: CASSFSGPSYEQYF.

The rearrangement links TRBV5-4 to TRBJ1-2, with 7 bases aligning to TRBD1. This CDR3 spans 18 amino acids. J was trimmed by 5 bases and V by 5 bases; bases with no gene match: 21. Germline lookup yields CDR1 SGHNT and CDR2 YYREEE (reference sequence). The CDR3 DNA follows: TGTGCCAGCAGACACGACTATAAAATGGACAGGAAGGAGTATGGCTACACCTTC. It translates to CASRHDYKMDRKEYGYTF.

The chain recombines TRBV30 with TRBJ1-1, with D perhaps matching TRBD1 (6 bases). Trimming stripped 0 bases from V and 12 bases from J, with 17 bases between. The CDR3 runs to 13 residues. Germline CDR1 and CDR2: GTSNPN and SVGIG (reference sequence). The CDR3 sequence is CAWSVYSPDRSFF. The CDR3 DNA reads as TGTGCCTGGAGTGTTTATAGCCCGGACAGATCTTTCTTT.

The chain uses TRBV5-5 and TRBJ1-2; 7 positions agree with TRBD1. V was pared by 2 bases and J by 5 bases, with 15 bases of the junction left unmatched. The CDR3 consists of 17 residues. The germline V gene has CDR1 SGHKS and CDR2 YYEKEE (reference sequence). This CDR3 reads CASSFLGDRAFGYGYTF. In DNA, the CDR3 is TGTGCCAGCAGCTTTCTAGGAGACAGGGCATTTGGTTATGGCTACACCTTC.

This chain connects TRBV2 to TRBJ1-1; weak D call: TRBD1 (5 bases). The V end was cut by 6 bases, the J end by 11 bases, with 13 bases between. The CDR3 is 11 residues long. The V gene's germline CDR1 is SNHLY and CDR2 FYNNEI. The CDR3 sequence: CASRGLDGAFF. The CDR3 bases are TGTGCCAGCAGGGGGCTTGATGGTGCTTTCTTT. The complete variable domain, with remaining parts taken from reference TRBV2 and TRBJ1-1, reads EPEVTQTPSHQVTQMGQEVILRCVPISNHLYFYWYRQILGQKVEFLVSFYNNEISEKSEIFDDQFSVERPDGSNFTLKIRSTKLEDSAMYFCASRGLDGAFFGQGTRLTVV.

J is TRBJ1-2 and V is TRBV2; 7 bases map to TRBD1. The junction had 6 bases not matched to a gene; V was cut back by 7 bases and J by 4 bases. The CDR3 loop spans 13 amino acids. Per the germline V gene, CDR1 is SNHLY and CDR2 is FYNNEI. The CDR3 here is CASTQGQTYGYTF. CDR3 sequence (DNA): TGTGCCAGCACCCAGGGACAGACCTATGGCTACACCTTC.

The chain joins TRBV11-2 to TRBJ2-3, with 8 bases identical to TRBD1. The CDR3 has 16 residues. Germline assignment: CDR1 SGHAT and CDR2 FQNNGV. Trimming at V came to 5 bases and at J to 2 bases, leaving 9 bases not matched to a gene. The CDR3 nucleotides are TGTGCCAGCAGCCGCCGCCGGACAGGGAACACAGATACGCAGTATTTT. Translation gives CASSRRRTGNTDTQYF.

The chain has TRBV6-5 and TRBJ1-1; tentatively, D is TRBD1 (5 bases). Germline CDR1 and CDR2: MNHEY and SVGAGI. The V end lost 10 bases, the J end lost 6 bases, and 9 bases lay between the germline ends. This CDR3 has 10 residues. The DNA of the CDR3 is TGTGCCACGCAGGGTGCTGAAGCTTTCTTT. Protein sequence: CATQGAEAFF.

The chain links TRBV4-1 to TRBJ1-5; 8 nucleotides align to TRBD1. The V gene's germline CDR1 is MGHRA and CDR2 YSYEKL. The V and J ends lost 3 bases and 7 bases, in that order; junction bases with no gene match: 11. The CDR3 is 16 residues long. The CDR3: CASSQGATGGRQPQHF. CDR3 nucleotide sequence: TGCGCCAGCAGCCAGGGGGCCACAGGGGGTAGGCAGCCCCAGCATTTT.

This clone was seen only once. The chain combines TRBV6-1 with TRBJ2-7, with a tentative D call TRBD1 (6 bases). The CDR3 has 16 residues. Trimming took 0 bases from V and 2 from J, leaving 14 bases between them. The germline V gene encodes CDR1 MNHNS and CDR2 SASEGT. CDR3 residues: CASSEAQQGFPYEQYF. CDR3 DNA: TGTGCCAGCAGTGAAGCGCAACAGGGATTCCCCTACGAGCAGTACTTC.

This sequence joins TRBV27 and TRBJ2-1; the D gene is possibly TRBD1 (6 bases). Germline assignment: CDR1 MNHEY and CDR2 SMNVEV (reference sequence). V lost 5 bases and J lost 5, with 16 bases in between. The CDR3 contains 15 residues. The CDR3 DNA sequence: TGTGCCAGCAGTCCCGGGACATCCCCAAACAATGAGCAGTTCTTC. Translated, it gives CASSPGTSPNNEQFF.